Below are 20 T cell receptor beta chains sequenced from a single sample in a study of response to subunit inactivated influenza vaccine. Each CDR3 protein gets one entry after TCRdb re-called the RT-PCR reads with MiXCR. Here the sample spans approximately 520,000 distinct CDR3 sequences, roughly 27% being singletons. The specimen was CD4+ T cells sorted from PBMCs, collected about 5 days after vaccination. Receptors originate from a man aged 45-65 years who received an inactivated influenza vaccine.

This chain joins TRBV6-1 and TRBJ2-7, with D perhaps given as TRBD1 or TRBD2 (5 bases each). Trimming stripped 4 bases from V and 3 bases from J, with 10 bases between. The CDR3 extends over 13 amino acids. Germline CDR1 reads MNHNS; CDR2 reads SASEGT. Here the CDR3 reads CASSVRAGYEQYF. The CDR3 nucleotides read TGTGCCAGCAGTGTCAGGGCGGGCTACGAGCAGTACTTC.

A few counts support this clonotype. V and J are TRBV29-1 and TRBJ1-2; 7 nucleotides align to TRBD1. CDR3 length equals 12 residues. Germline V lookup: CDR1 SQVTM, CDR2 ANQGSEA. Trimming removed 3 bases from V and 5 bases from J; junction bases left unmatched: 3. CDR3 nucleotide sequence: TGCAGCGTTGACGGGACAGATTATGGCTACACCTTC. It translates to CSVDGTDYGYTF.

The V call is TRBV11-2, the J call TRBJ2-3, with D perhaps assigned TRBD1 or TRBD2 (5 bases each). Between the trimmed V and J ends, which lost 0 bases and 6 bases, there was a span of 16 bases. The CDR3 extends over 16 amino acids. Germline V gene data show CDR1 as SGHAT and CDR2 as FQNNGV. CDR3 bases: TGTGCCAGCAGCTTAGATCGAGGGGTGTGGGCGGATACGCAGTATTTT. Its protein is CASSLDRGVWADTQYF.

The CDR3: CASSLSGYTQYF. The CDR3 nucleotides read TGTGCCAGCAGCTTGAGTGGGTATACGCAGTATTTT. The V gene is TRBV5-6, the J gene TRBJ2-3; unclear D gene. From germline, CDR1 is SGHDT and CDR2 YYEEEE. Trimming stripped 1 base from V and 7 bases from J, with 7 bases between. The CDR3 extends over 12 amino acids. Combining the CDR3 with reference TRBV5-6 and TRBJ2-3 gives the whole variable domain DAGVTQSPTHLIKTRGQQVTLRCSPKSGHDTVSWYQQALGQGPQFIFQYYEEEERQRGNFPDRFSGHQFPNYSSELNVNALLLGDSALYLCASSLSGYTQYFGPGTRLTVL.

The rearrangement links TRBV7-2 to TRBJ2-1; a weak D match, TRBD2 (7 bases). This CDR3 spans 15 amino acids. CDR1 and CDR2 from the germline V gene are SGHTA and FQGNSA. V was cut by 5 bases and J by 7 bases, with 18 bases left in between. The CDR3 coding sequence is TGTGCCAGCAGCCCCACTAGGGGAGGGGGAAATGAGCAGTTCTTC. Translating gives CASSPTRGGGNEQFF.

This clonotype showed up just a few times. The chain is built from TRBV4-3 and TRBJ1-2; 7 positions agree with TRBD1. Trimming removed 5 bases from V and 7 bases from J; junction bases left unmatched: 7. CDR3 size: 13 residues. CDR1 LGHNA and CDR2 YSLEER come from the germline V gene. The CDR3 bases are TGCGCCAGCAGCGAGGGACAGAGGAGTGGCTACACCTTC. This sequence encodes CASSEGQRSGYTF.

As to this clonotype: A much larger clonotype is one base distant, so this may be a read error. The chain uses TRBV14 and TRBJ2-3; no clear D. This CDR3 is built from 11 residues. CDR1 and CDR2 from the germline V gene are SGHDN and FVKESK. The V end lost 3 bases, the J end lost 5 bases, and 3 bases lay between the germline ends. CDR3 region: CASSHGDTQYF. The DNA of the CDR3 is TGTGCCAGCAGCCATGGAGATACGCAGTATTTT.

The V gene is TRBV19, the J gene TRBJ2-7, with D uncertain. Between the trimmed V and J ends, which lost 5 bases and 5 bases, there was a span of 13 bases. This CDR3 spans 13 amino acids. Germline assignment: CDR1 LNHDA and CDR2 SQIVND (reference sequence). The DNA for the CDR3 is TGTGCCAGTAGTGATACGGCGGATAACGAGCAGTACTTC. It codes for CASSDTADNEQYF.

This clonotype came up a few times. The rearrangement links TRBV6-5 to TRBJ2-3, with D possibly being TRBD1 or TRBD2 (5 bases each). CDR1 and CDR2 (germline): MNHEY, SVGAGI. V was clipped by 0 bases and J by 5 bases, with 15 bases between them. The CDR3 extends over 16 amino acids. The chain's CDR3 is CASSYSFEQRGDTQYF. The CDR3, as DNA: TGTGCCAGCAGTTACTCCTTTGAACAGAGGGGAGATACGCAGTATTTT.

The sample holds many counts of this clonotype. The chain uses TRBV12-3 or TRBV12-4 and TRBJ1-1; D is possibly TRBD1 (5 bases). This CDR3 comprises 14 residues. With 6 bases removed from V and 1 base from J, the gap between germline ends came to 12 bases. The CDR3 loop is CASSLTGRNTEAFF. Written as DNA, the CDR3 is TGTGCCAGCAGCCTTACAGGACGGAACACTGAAGCTTTCTTT.

The chain employs TRBV10-2 and TRBJ2-7, with 8 nucleotides matching TRBD2. The ends lost 6 bases at V and 7 bases at J; junction bases unmatched: 5. CDR3 length: 12 amino acids. Germline V gene data show CDR1 as WSHSY and CDR2 as SAAADI. This CDR3 is CASRPVAGEQYF. The CDR3 nucleotides are TGCGCCAGCAGGCCCGTAGCGGGGGAGCAGTACTTC.

The chain joins TRBV19 to TRBJ2-2, with 9 bases matching TRBD2. This CDR3 region has 16 residues. V shed 2 bases and J 3 bases; nucleotides not matched to a gene: 4. Germline values: CDR1 LNHDA, CDR2 SQIVND (reference sequence). The CDR3 loop reads CASSIRLAGHTGELFF. The CDR3 DNA sequence: TGTGCCAGTAGTATACGGCTAGCGGGGCACACCGGGGAGCTGTTTTTT.

The V call is TRBV4-1, the J call TRBJ1-5, with TRBD1 identical over 9 bases. The length of the CDR3 is 17 residues. Germline V CDR1 and CDR2: MGHRA, YSYEKL. V trimming: 3 bases; J trimming: 1 base; junction bases outside the gene matches: 7. The CDR3 DNA reads as TGCGCCAGCAGCCAGACAGGGGGAATGAGGAGCAATCAGCCCCAGCATTTT. Residues: CASSQTGGMRSNQPQHF.

This clonotype was found many times. This chain joins TRBV29-1 and TRBJ1-2; D gene uncertain. Per germline, CDR1 SQVTM and CDR2 ANQGSEA. The CDR3 runs 13 residues. Trimming removed 6 bases from V and 4 bases from J, with 15 bases in between. CDR3 in amino acids: CSVTGEVLYGYTF. The CDR3 bases are TGCAGCGTCACCGGAGAAGTCCTCTATGGCTACACCTTC.

This clonotype was detected only a few times. The rearrangement links TRBV10-3 to TRBJ2-3; 9 positions match TRBD2. The CDR3 consists of 16 residues. Germline V gives CDR1 ENHRY, CDR2 SYGVKD. V gave up 3 bases and J gave up 2 bases; unmatched junction bases: 6. The CDR3: CAISESAGGLTDTQYF. The CDR3 bases are TGTGCCATCAGTGAATCAGCGGGGGGTCTCACAGATACGCAGTATTTT.

This chain links TRBV4-3 with TRBJ2-7, with D perhaps TRBD1 (6 bases). Germline V gene data show CDR1 as LGHNA and CDR2 as YSLEER. V was cut by 1 base and J by 3 bases, with 16 bases left in between. The CDR3 has 16 amino acids. The CDR3 reads CASSQVVGTHHYEQYF. CDR3 coding DNA: TGCGCCAGCAGCCAAGTAGTCGGGACACATCACTACGAGCAGTACTTC.

This clonotype has a single count. The CDR3 loop is CASSVSSNTIYF. CDR3 nucleotides: TGTGCCAGCAGTGTCTCGAGCAACACCATATATTTT. The V and J genes are TRBV2 and TRBJ1-3; unclear D gene. This CDR3 spans 12 amino acids. V lost 4 bases to trimming and J lost 7 bases, with 8 bases between them. Germline CDR1 SNHLY, CDR2 FYNNEI.

V is TRBV20-1 and J is TRBJ2-1, with 15 bases that match TRBD2. The CDR3 extends over 16 amino acids. Germline values: CDR1 DFQATT, CDR2 SNEGSKA (reference sequence). V was clipped by 5 bases and J by 6 bases; unmatched bases: 8. CDR3 protein: CSALGGTSGRLNEQFF. The CDR3 DNA is TGCAGTGCTCTCGGCGGGACTAGCGGGAGGCTCAATGAGCAGTTCTTC.

This chain joins TRBV6-4 and TRBJ2-3, with TRBD2 matching 8 bases. From germline, CDR1 is MRHNA and CDR2 SNTAGT. There are 15 residues in the CDR3. The V segment lost 5 bases and the J segment 3 bases; nucleotides outside the gene matches: 7. DNA of the CDR3: TGTGCCAGCAGTCGGAGCGGGAGCCGGACAGATACGCAGTATTTT. Translating gives CASSRSGSRTDTQYF.

In this sample, this clonotype turned up a few times. The chain links TRBV12-3 or TRBV12-4 to TRBJ2-7, with D tentatively TRBD1 (6 bases). The CDR3 runs to 14 residues. V gave up 6 bases and J gave up 5 bases, with 17 bases separating them. In DNA, the CDR3 is TGTGCCAGCAGCAGGACAGCTGCTAGCAACGAGCAGTACTTC. This encodes CASSRTAASNEQYF.